The present T cell receptor beta chain was sequenced within a study of breast tumors, draining lymph nodes, adjacent tissues. Breast cancer patients provided tissue from their axillary draining lymph nodes. Per the germline V gene, CDR1 is LNHNV and CDR2 is YYDKDF (reference sequence). CDR3 length: 14 amino acids. The V gene lost 3 bases and the J gene lost 0 bases, with 6 bases spanning the gap. Whole-study results and caveats: The lymph node origin of tumor T cells was framed as consistent with a hypothesis, not demonstrated. The data were judged consistent with most tumor T cells coming from lymph node and expanding in tumor. Tumors had less TCR diversity than lymph nodes, more than nontumor tissue.

MiXCR, applied by TCRdb to the multiplex PCR reads, yields one record per CDR3 protein. Counted here are under 150,000 distinct CDR3 sequences, approximately 20% occurring once; the ten biggest clones make up roughly 3.5%. In its sample, this clonotype was seen many times. Its antigen is unknown. The chain uses TRBV15 and TRBJ1-3; no clear D. This receptor was obtained from a female donor with breast cancer. Some clones in this sample may be carry-over from other donors' samples. The sample consisted of axillary lymph node tissue. The CDR3 DNA reads as TGTGCCACCAGCAGCAGAGGCTCTGGAAACACCATATATTTT. Translating gives CATSSRGSGNTIYF.